This T cell receptor (beta chain) was recorded in a study of T cells in Graves' hyperthyroidism and ophthalmopathy. At the level of the study: Blood was drawn when the patient was first diagnosed and still untreated.

From RNA transcripts, TCR beta CDR3 regions were amplified. Initially, a first-round RT-PCR of the TCR CDR3 employed the HTBI primer set. TCRdb recomputed calls from the multiplex PCR reads with MiXCR, one row per CDR3 protein. The sample holds hundreds of thousands of distinct CDR3 sequences, about 14% seen once. This clonotype has a count of ten or more. No antigen is known for it. General observations from the study: Ophthalmopathy onset followed model prediction by a median approximately 7 months. Most thyroid-expanded clonotypes above 0.001 were also found in blood.

CDR1 is LGHDT and CDR2 is YNNKEL in the germline V gene (reference sequence). V shed 4 bases and J 2 bases; nucleotides not matched to a gene: 8. The CDR3 is 16 residues long. Sequences were obtained from blood. The TCR was taken from a woman aged 45-60 years with Graves' ophthalmopathy. J is TRBJ1-3 and V is TRBV3-1; TRBD1 aligns across 7 bases. The CDR3 bases are TGTGCCAGCAGCCTTACGACAGGGCCGCCTGGAAACACCATATATTTT. Translating it yields CASSLTTGPPGNTIYF.